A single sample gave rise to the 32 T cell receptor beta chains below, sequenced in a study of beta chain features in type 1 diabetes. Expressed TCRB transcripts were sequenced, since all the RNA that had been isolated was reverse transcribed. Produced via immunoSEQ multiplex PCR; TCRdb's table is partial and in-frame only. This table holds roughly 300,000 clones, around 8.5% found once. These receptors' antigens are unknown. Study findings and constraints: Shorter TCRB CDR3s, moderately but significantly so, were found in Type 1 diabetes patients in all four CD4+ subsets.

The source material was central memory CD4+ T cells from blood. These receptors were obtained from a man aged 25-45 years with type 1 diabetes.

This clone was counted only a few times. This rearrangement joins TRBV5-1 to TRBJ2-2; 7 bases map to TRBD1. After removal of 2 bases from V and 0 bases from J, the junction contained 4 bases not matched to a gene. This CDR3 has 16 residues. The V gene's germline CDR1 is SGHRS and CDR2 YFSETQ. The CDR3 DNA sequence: TGCGCCAGCAGCTTAAACAGGGGAGCGAACACCGGGGAGCTGTTTTTT. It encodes CASSLNRGANTGELFF.

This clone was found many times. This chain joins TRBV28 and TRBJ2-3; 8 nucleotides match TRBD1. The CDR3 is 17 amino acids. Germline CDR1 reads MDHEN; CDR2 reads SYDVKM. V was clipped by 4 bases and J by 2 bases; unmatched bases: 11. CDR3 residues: CASSSSTGGLFTDTQYF. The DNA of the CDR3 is TGTGCCAGCAGTTCAAGTACAGGGGGACTTTTCACAGATACGCAGTATTTT.

CDR3 sequence: CASSPQRASETQYF. CDR3 in DNA: TGTGCCAGCTCACCACAAAGGGCGTCGGAGACCCAGTACTTC. This chain uses TRBV18 with TRBJ2-5; D gene uncertain. CDR1 is KGHSH and CDR2 is LQKENI in the germline V gene. With 1 base removed from V and 5 bases from J, the gap between germline ends came to 11 bases. There are 14 residues in the CDR3.

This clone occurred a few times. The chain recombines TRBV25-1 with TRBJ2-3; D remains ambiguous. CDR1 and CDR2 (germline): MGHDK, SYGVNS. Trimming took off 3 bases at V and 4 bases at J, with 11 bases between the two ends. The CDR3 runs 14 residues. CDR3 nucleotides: TGTGCCAGCAGTGACCCTGACCGAGCAGATACGCAGTATTTT. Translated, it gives CASSDPDRADTQYF. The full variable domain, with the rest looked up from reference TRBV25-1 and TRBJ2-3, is EADIYQTPRYLVIGTGKKITLECSQTMGHDKMYWYQQDPGMELHLIHYSYGVNSTEKGDLSSESTVSRIRTEHFPLTLESARPSHTSQYLCASSDPDRADTQYFGPGTRLTVL.

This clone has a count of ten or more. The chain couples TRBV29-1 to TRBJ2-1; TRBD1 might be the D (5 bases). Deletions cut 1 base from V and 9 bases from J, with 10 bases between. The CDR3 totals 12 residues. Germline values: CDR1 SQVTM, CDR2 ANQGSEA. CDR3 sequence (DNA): TGCAGCGTTGAAGCAGGGTTGCGTGAGCAGTTCTTC. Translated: CSVEAGLREQFF.

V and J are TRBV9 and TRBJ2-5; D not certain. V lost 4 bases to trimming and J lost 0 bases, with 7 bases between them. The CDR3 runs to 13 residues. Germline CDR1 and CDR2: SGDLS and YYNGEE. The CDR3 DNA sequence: TGTGCCAGCAGCTATCAGTACCAAGAGACCCAGTACTTC. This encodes CASSYQYQETQYF.

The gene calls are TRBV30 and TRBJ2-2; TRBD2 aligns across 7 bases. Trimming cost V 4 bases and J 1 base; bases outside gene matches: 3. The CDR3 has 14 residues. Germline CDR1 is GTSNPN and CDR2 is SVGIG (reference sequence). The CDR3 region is CAWTGGGNTGELFF. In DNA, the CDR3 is TGTGCCTGGACGGGCGGGGGGAACACCGGGGAGCTGTTTTTT.

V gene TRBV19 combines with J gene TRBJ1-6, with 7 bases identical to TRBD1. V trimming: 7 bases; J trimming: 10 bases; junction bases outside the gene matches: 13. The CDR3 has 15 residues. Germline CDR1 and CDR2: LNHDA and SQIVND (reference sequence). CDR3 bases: TGTGCCAGTAAGGAACCCGGGACAGCTCGCTCACCCCTCCACTTT. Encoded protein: CASKEPGTARSPLHF.

The CDR3: CGSGTELRGYTF. In DNA, the CDR3 is TGTGGGTCCGGGACGGAGCTACGCGGCTACACCTTC. The rearrangement joins TRBV28 to TRBJ1-2, with D tentatively TRBD1 (5 bases). This CDR3 contains 12 residues. Germline V gene sequence: CDR1 MDHEN, CDR2 SYDVKM.

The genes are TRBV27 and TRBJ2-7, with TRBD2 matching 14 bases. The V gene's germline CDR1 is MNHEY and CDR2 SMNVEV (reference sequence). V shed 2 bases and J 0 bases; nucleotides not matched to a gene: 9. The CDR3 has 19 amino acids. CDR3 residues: CASSLRGLAGGLSSYEQYF. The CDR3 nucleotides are TGTGCCAGCAGTTTACGAGGACTAGCGGGGGGCCTGAGCTCCTACGAGCAGTACTTC.

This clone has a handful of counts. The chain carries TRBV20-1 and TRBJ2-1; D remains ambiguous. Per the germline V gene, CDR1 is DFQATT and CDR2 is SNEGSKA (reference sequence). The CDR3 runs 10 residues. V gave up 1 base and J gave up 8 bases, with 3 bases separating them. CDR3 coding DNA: TGCAGTGCTAGAGTCCATGAGCAGTTCTTC. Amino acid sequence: CSARVHEQFF.

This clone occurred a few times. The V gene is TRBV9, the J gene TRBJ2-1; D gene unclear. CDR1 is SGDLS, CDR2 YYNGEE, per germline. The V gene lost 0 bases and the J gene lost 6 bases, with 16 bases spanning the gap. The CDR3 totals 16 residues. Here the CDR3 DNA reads TGTGCCAGCAGCGTAGGGTCAGATGGCTCGTCCAATGAGCAGTTCTTC. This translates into CASSVGSDGSSNEQFF. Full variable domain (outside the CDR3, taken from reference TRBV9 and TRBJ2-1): DSGVTQTPKHLITATGQRVTLRCSPRSGDLSVYWYQQSLDQGLQFLIQYYNGEERAKGNILERFSAQQFPDLHSELNLSSLELGDSALYFCASSVGSDGSSNEQFFGPGTRLTVL.

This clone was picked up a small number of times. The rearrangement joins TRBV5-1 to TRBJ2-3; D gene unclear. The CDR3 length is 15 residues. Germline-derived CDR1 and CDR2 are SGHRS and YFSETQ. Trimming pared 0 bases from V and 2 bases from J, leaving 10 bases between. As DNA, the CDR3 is TGCGCCAGCAGCTTGGATGGCAGAGACACAGATACGCAGTATTTT. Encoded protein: CASSLDGRDTDTQYF.

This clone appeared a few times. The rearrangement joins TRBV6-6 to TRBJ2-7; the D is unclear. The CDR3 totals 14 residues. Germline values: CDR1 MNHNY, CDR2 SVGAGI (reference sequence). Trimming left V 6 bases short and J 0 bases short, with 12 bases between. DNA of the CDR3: TGTGCCAGCAGAAAAGGTCAAAACTCCTACGAGCAGTACTTC. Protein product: CASRKGQNSYEQYF.

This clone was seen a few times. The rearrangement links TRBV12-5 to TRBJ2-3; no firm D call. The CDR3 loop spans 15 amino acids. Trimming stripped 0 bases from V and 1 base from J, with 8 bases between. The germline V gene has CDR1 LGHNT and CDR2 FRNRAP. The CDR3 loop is CASGLVGGGTDTQYF. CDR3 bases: TGTGCTAGTGGTTTGGTGGGCGGAGGCACAGATACGCAGTATTTT.

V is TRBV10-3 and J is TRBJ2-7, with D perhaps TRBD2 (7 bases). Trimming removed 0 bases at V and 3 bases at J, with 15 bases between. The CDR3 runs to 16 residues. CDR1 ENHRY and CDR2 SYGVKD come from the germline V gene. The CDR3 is CAISESRGGRIYEQYF. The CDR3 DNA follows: TGTGCCATCAGTGAGTCGAGGGGGGGCCGAATCTACGAGCAGTACTTC.

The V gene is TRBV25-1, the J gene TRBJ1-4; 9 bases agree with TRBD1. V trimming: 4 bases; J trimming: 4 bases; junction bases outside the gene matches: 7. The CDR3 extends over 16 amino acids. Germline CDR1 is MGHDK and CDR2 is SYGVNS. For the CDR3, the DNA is TGTGCCAGCAGTGCACTACAGGGGGCGGTTAATGAAAAACTGTTTTTT. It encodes CASSALQGAVNEKLFF.

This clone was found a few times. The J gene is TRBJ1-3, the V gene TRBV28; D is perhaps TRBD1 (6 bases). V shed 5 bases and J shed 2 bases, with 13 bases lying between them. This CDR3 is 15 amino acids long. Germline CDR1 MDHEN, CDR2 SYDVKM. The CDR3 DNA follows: TGTGCCAGCAGTAAAACAGGGAGGGCTGGAAACACCATATATTTT. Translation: CASSKTGRAGNTIYF.

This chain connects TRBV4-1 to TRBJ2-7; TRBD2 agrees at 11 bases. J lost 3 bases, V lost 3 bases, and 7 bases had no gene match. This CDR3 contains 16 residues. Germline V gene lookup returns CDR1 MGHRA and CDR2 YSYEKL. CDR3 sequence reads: CASSHTGTSGFYEQYF. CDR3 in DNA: TGCGCCAGCAGCCACACCGGGACTAGCGGTTTCTACGAGCAGTACTTC.

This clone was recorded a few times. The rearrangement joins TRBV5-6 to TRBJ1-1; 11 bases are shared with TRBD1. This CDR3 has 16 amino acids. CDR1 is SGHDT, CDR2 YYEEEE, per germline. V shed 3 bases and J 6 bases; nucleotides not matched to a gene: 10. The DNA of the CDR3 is TGTGCCAGCAGCTCAACGGACAGGGGGCGATGGGCTGAAGCTTTCTTT. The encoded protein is CASSSTDRGRWAEAFF.

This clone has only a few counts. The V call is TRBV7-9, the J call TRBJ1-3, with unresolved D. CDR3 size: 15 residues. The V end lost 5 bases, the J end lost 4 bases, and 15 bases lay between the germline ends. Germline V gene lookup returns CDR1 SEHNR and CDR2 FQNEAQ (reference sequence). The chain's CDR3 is CASSLRTGEGNTIYF. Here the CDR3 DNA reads TGTGCCAGCAGCCTAAGGACGGGAGAAGGAAACACCATATATTTT.

CDR3 residues: CSARHGTQYF. As DNA, the CDR3 is TGCAGTGCTAGGCATGGGACCCAGTACTTC. This chain links TRBV20-1 with TRBJ2-5, with D uncertain. The CDR3 spans 10 residues. Per the germline V gene, CDR1 is DFQATT and CDR2 is SNEGSKA (reference sequence). Trimming took off 3 bases at V and 7 bases at J, with 6 bases between the two ends.

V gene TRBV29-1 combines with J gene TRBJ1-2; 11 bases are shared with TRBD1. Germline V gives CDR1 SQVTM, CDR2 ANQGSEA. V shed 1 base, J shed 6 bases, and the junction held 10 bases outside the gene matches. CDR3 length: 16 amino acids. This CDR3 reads CSVEGEDRGRRHGYTF. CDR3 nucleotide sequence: TGCAGCGTTGAAGGGGAGGACAGGGGGCGGCGGCATGGCTACACCTTC. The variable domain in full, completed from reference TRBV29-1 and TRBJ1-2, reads SAVISQKPSRDICQRGTSLTIQCQVDSQVTMMFWYRQQPGQSLTLIATANQGSEATYESGFVIDKFPISRPNLTFSTLTVSNMSPEDSSIYLCSVEGEDRGRRHGYTFGSGTRLTVV.

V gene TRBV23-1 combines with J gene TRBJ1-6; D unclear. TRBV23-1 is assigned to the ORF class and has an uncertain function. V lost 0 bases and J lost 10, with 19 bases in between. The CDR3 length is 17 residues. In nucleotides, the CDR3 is TGCGCCAGCAGTCAATCAGAAGGCGAGATCTTACCATCACCCCTCCACTTT. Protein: CASSQSEGEILPSPLHF.

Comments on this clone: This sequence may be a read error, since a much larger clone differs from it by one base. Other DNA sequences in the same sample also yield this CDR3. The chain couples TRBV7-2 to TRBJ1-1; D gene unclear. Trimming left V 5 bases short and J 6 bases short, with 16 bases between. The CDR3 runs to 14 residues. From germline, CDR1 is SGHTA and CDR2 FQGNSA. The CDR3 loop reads CASSQEKRRPEAFF. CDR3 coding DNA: TGTGCCAGCAGCCAAGAAAAGAGGAGGCCTGAAGCTTTCTTT.

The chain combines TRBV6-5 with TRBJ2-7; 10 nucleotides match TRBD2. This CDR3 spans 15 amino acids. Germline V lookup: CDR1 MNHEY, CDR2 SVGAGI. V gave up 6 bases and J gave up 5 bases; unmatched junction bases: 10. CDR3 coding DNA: TGTGCCAGCAGGGCAATTAGCGGGGGGAGCGACGAGCAGTACTTC. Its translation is CASRAISGGSDEQYF.

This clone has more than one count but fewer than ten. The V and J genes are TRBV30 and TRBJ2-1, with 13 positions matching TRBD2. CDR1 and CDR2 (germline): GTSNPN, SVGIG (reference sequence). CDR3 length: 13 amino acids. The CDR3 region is CSAGLAGFYEQFF. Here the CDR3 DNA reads TGTTCCGCGGGACTAGCGGGGTTCTATGAGCAGTTCTTC.

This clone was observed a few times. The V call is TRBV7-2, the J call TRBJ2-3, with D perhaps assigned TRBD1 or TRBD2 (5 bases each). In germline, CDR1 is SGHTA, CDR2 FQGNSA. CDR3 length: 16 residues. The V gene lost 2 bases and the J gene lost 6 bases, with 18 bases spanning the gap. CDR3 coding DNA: TGTGCCAGCAGCTTAAGAGGTGTACGGGGCAGGGATACGCAGTATTTT. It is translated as CASSLRGVRGRDTQYF.

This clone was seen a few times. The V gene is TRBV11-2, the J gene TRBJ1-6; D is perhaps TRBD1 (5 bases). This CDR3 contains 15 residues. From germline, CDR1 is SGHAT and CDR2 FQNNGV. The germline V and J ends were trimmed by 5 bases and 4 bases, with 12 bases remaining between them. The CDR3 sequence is CASSQGPGYNSPLHF. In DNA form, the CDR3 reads TGTGCCAGCAGCCAAGGTCCAGGGTATAATTCACCCCTCCACTTT.

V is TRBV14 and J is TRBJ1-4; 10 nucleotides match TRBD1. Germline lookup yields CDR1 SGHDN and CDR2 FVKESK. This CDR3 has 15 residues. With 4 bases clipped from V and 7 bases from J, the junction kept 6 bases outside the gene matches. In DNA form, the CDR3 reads TGTGCCAGCAGCCCCATGGACAGGGGGACTGAAAAACTGTTTTTT. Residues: CASSPMDRGTEKLFF. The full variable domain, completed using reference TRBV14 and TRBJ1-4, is EAGVTQFPSHSVIEKGQTVTLRCDPISGHDNLYWYRRVMGKEIKFLLHFVKESKQDESGMPNNRFLAERTGGTYSTLKVQPAELEDSGVYFCASSPMDRGTEKLFFGSGTQLSVL.

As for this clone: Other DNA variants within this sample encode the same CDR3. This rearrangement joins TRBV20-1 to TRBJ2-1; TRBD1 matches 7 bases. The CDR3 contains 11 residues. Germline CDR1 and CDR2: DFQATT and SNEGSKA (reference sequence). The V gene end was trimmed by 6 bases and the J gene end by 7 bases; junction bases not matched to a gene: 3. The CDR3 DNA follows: TGCAGTGCAAACAGGGGAAATGAGCAGTTCTTC. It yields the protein CSANRGNEQFF.

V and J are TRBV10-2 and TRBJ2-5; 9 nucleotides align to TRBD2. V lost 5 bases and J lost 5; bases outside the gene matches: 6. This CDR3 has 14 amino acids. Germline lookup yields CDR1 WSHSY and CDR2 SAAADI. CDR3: CASSLAGVSETQYF. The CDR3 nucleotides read TGCGCCAGCAGTTTAGCGGGGGTCTCGGAGACCCAGTACTTC.